These 19 T cell receptor beta chains share one sample of origin, sequenced in a study of blood T cells in healthy people across ages. The authors ran a second PCR of 7 to 11 cycles using a sample-barcoded 5' primer and a J-beta primer mix. TCRdb re-derived calls from the 5' RACE reads in MiXCR, one entry per CDR3 protein. The sample has roughly 1.5 million distinct CDR3 sequences, less than 45% seen once. Input material: blood. The receptors come from a woman between 18 and 29 years old in good health.

This clonotype was seen only a few times. The genes are TRBV25-1 and TRBJ1-2; tentatively, D is TRBD1 (5 bases). There are 13 residues in the CDR3. V lost 1 base to trimming and J lost 7 bases, with 10 bases between them. Germline V CDR1 and CDR2: MGHDK, SYGVNS. In DNA, the CDR3 is TGTGCCAGCAGTGAATTTTTAGGGGTTGGCTACACCTTC. This encodes CASSEFLGVGYTF.

This clonotype was detected many times. This may be a read error: a much more frequent sequence differs by one nucleotide. V usage is TRBV10-3 and J usage is TRBJ2-1; D not certain. The J call could be wrong; TRBJ2-7 is a better fit for the DNA end. The CDR3 spans 13 residues. Germline lookup yields CDR1 ENHRY and CDR2 SYGVKD. The CDR3 sequence: CAISGRAYNEQYF. CDR3 bases: TGTGCCATCAGTGGTAGGGCCTACAATGAGCAGTACTTC.

Only a few counts were recorded for this clonotype. The DNA is omitted, as the CDR3 cannot be located on it reliably, and the CDR3 follows TCRdb's listing. The chain couples TRBV9 to TRBJ2-3; the DNA was not compared with TRBD2, the D call given in the table. Counting both end residues, the CDR3 totals 17 amino acids. Germline CDR1 is SGDLS and CDR2 is YYNGEE. This CDR3 is CASSPPLSGPGTDTQYF.

J is TRBJ2-2 and V is TRBV10-3; D might be TRBD1 (6 bases). V was cut by 10 bases and J by 0 bases, with 12 bases left in between. Germline CDR1 and CDR2: ENHRY and SYGVKD. CDR3 length equals 14 residues. The CDR3 nucleotides are TGTGCCACGAGGACAGCTACGAACACCGGGGAGCTGTTTTTT. It specifies CATRTATNTGELFF.

This clonotype was counted between two and nine times. The rearrangement uses TRBV7-2 and TRBJ2-6; D remains ambiguous. This CDR3 contains 17 residues. The germline CDR1 and CDR2 sequences are SGHTA and FQGNSA. The germline V and J ends were trimmed by 6 bases and 3 bases, with 18 bases remaining between them. CDR3 loop: CASSYDSVPGGANVLTF. In DNA, the CDR3 is TGTGCCAGCAGTTACGACTCAGTTCCGGGTGGGGCCAACGTCCTGACTTTC.

V and J are TRBV10-3 and TRBJ1-2; the D gene is possibly TRBD1 (5 bases). V lost 8 bases, J lost 3 bases, and 16 bases lay in between. Looked up from germline, CDR1 is ENHRY and CDR2 is SYGVKD. The CDR3 is 14 residues long. CDR3 bases: TGTGCCATCGGCAGTATGCAGGGAGACTATGGCTACACCTTC. Amino acid sequence: CAIGSMQGDYGYTF.

The rearrangement joins TRBV6-1 to TRBJ2-3; possible D gene TRBD2, 6 bases. Deletions cut 7 bases from V and 2 bases from J, with 22 bases between. CDR1 is MNHNS and CDR2 is SASEGT in the germline V gene. This CDR3 comprises 17 residues. The CDR3 sequence: CASKPFGGPSSTDTQYF. The CDR3 DNA is TGTGCCAGCAAACCGTTCGGGGGACCGTCTTCCACAGATACGCAGTATTTT.

At least ten counts were recorded for this clonotype. A much more abundant neighbour one base away suggests this may be a read error. The V gene is TRBV27, the J gene TRBJ2-3; TRBD2 matches at 9 bases. With V trimmed by 5 bases and J by 7 bases, 7 bases remained unmatched. Germline V CDR1 and CDR2: MNHEY, SMNVEV (reference sequence). The CDR3 loop spans 14 amino acids. Here the CDR3 DNA reads TGTGCCAGCAGTGTCGGTCTAGCGGGGTATACGCAGTATTTT. It encodes CASSVGLAGYTQYF.

The CDR3, as DNA: TGTGCCAGCAGTTTACGAGGGAACCGCGGAGAGACCCAGTACTTC. This translates into CASSLRGNRGETQYF. The rearrangement links TRBV12-3 or TRBV12-4 to TRBJ2-5; tentative D call: TRBD2 (5 bases). This CDR3 contains 15 residues. The V and J ends lost 2 bases and 4 bases respectively, with 14 bases between them.

The V gene is TRBV6-2 or TRBV6-3, the J gene TRBJ1-1; possible D gene TRBD1, 5 bases. V lost 5 bases and J 8 bases, leaving 15 bases between the germline ends. Germline-derived CDR1 and CDR2 are MNHEY and SVGEGT. The CDR3 has 13 residues. CDR3 amino acids: CASSDGHSAEAFF. The DNA of the CDR3 is TGTGCCAGCAGTGACGGACACTCGGCCGAAGCTTTCTTT.

The rearrangement joins TRBV11-3 to TRBJ2-5, with a possible D match to TRBD2 (5 bases). The germline V and J ends were trimmed by 1 base and 3 bases, with 9 bases remaining between them. CDR3 length: 14 amino acids. Per germline, CDR1 SGHNT and CDR2 YENEEA. CDR3 in DNA: TGTGCCAGCAGCTTAGCGTACGGGGAAGAGACCCAGTACTTC. Amino acids: CASSLAYGEETQYF.

J is TRBJ2-1 and V is TRBV30, with D possibly being TRBD1 or TRBD2 (7 bases each). This CDR3 is 13 amino acids long. Trimming took 8 bases from V and 3 from J, leaving 14 bases between them. From germline, CDR1 is GTSNPN and CDR2 SVGIG (reference sequence). In DNA, the CDR3 is TGTGCCAGCGGGACAGTTTTCTACAATGAGCAGTTCTTC. This translates into CASGTVFYNEQFF.

This sequence joins TRBV29-1 and TRBJ1-1; D possibly corresponds to TRBD1 (5 bases). The V end was cut by 8 bases, the J end by 0 bases, with 16 bases between. Germline CDR1 and CDR2: SQVTM and ANQGSEA. The CDR3 consists of 14 residues. CDR3: CSLGFSDMNTEAFF. DNA of the CDR3: TGCAGCCTTGGTTTTTCGGACATGAACACTGAAGCTTTCTTT. Full variable domain (missing parts from reference TRBV29-1 and TRBJ1-1): SAVISQKPSRDICQRGTSLTIQCQVDSQVTMMFWYRQQPGQSLTLIATANQGSEATYESGFVIDKFPISRPNLTFSTLTVSNMSPEDSSIYLCSLGFSDMNTEAFFGQGTRLTVV.

The sample holds a few counts of this clonotype. J is TRBJ2-7 and V is TRBV25-1, with D maybe TRBD2 (6 bases). Trimming took off 5 bases at V and 3 bases at J, with 11 bases between the two ends. There are 13 residues in the CDR3. CDR1 is MGHDK and CDR2 is SYGVNS in the germline V gene. The CDR3 loop is CASSPLARYEQYF. The CDR3 coding sequence is TGTGCCAGCAGTCCCCTAGCGCGCTACGAGCAGTACTTC.

This clonotype has more than one count but fewer than ten. The chain uses TRBV6-2 or TRBV6-3 and TRBJ2-1; tentative D call: TRBD2 (5 bases). The CDR3 consists of 13 residues. V was pared by 10 bases and J by 0 bases, with 10 bases between. Germline values: CDR1 MNHEY, CDR2 SVGEGT. This CDR3 is CATNRDSYNEQFF. In DNA form, the CDR3 reads TGTGCCACGAATCGGGACTCCTACAATGAGCAGTTCTTC.

The V and J genes are TRBV27 and TRBJ2-3; D is unclear. CDR1 is MNHEY and CDR2 is SMNVEV in the germline V gene (reference sequence). Deletions cut 6 bases from V and 4 bases from J, with 14 bases between. The CDR3 is 14 amino acids. The DNA of the CDR3 is TGTGCCAGCAGCGCCCTGGCCACACCAGATACGCAGTATTTT. Amino acids: CASSALATPDTQYF.

This sequence joins TRBV27 and TRBJ1-1; the D is unclear. This CDR3 has 13 amino acids. V lost 7 bases and J lost 1, with 10 bases in between. Per germline, CDR1 MNHEY and CDR2 SMNVEV (reference sequence). This CDR3 reads CASIAGRNTEAFF. The CDR3, as DNA: TGTGCCAGCATCGCGGGCCGGAACACTGAAGCTTTCTTT.

J is TRBJ2-3 and V is TRBV29-1; 9 nucleotides match TRBD2. The CDR3 length is 13 residues. Unmatched junction bases numbered 5, after V lost 7 bases and J lost 3 bases. CDR1 SQVTM and CDR2 ANQGSEA come from the germline V gene. CDR3 in amino acids: CSASGLATDTQYF. CDR3 coding DNA: TGCAGCGCCTCTGGACTAGCGACAGATACGCAGTATTTT.

There are a few counts of this clonotype. The gene calls are TRBV27 and TRBJ1-5; D ambiguous. This CDR3 is 14 amino acids long. CDR1 MNHEY and CDR2 SMNVEV come from the germline V gene (reference sequence). V gave up 5 bases and J gave up 0 bases, with 8 bases separating them. This chain's CDR3 is CASSRSNSNQPQHF. CDR3 nucleotide sequence: TGTGCCAGCAGTCGCTCAAATAGCAATCAGCCCCAGCATTTT.